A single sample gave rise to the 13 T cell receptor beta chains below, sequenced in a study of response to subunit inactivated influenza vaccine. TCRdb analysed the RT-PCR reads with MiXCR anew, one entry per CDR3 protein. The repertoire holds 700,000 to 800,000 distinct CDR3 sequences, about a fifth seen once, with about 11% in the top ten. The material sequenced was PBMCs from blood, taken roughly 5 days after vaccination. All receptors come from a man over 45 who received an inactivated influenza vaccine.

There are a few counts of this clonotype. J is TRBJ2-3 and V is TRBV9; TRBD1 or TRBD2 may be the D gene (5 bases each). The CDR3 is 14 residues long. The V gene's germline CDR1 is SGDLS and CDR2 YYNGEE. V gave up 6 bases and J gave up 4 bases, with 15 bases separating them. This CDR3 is CASNQGARADTQYF. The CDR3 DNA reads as TGTGCCAGCAACCAAGGGGCGAGGGCAGATACGCAGTATTTT.

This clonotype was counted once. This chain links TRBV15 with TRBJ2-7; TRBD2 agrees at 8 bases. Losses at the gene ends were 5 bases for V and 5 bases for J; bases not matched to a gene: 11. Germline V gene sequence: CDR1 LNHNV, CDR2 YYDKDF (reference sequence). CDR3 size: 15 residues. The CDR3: CATSPRLAGEDEQYF. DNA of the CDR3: TGTGCCACCAGCCCTCGTCTAGCGGGCGAGGACGAGCAGTACTTC.

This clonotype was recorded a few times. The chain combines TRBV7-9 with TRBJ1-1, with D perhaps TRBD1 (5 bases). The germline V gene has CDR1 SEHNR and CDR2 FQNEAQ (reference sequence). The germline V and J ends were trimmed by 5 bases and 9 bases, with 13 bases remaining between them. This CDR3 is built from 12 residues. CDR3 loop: CASSLTEAQAFF. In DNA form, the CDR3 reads TGTGCCAGCAGCCTGACAGAGGCCCAAGCTTTCTTT. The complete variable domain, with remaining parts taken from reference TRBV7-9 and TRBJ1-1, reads DTGVSQNPRHKITKRGQNVTFRCDPISEHNRLYWYRQTLGQGPEFLTYFQNEAQLEKSRLLSDRFSAERPKGSFSTLEIQRTEQGDSAMYLCASSLTEAQAFFGQGTRLTVV.

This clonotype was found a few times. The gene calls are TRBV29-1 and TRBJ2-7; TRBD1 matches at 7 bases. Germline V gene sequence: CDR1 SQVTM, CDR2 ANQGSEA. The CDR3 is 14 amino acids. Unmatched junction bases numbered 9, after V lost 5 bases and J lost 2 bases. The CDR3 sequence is CSVNGDSLAYEQYF. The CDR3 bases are TGCAGCGTTAACGGGGACAGCCTCGCCTACGAGCAGTACTTC.

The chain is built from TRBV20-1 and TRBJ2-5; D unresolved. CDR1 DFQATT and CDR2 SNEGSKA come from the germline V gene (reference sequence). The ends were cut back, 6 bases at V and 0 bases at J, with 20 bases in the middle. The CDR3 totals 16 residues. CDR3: CSAPPLGFQDQETQYF. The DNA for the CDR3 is TGCAGTGCCCCTCCCCTGGGTTTTCAGGACCAAGAGACCCAGTACTTC.

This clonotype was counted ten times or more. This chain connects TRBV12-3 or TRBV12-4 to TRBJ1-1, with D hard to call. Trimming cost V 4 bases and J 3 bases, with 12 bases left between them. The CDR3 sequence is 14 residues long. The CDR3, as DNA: TGTGCCAGCAGTTCCCGGGCTCAGTACACTGAAGCTTTCTTT. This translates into CASSSRAQYTEAFF.

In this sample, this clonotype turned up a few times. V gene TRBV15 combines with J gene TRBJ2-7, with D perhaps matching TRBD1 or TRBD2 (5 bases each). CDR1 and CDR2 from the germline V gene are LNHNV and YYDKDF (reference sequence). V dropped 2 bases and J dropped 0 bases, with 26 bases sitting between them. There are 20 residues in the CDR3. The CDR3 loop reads CATSRLKLPPGPTPSYEQYF. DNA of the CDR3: TGTGCCACCAGCAGACTTAAACTCCCCCCGGGACCCACACCCTCCTACGAGCAGTACTTC.

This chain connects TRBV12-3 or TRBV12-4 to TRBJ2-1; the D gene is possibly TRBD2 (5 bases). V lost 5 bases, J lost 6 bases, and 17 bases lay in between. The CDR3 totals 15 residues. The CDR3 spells CASSPALEKGNEQFF. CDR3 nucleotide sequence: TGTGCCAGCAGTCCAGCACTAGAGAAAGGCAATGAGCAGTTCTTC.

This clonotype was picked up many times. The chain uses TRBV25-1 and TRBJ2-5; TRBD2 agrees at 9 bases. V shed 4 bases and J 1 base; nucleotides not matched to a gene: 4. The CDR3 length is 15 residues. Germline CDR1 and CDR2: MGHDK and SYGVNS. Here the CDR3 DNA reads TGTGCCAGCAGTGTACTAGCGGGTGTCCAAGAGACCCAGTACTTC. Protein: CASSVLAGVQETQYF. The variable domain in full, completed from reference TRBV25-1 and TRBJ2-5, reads EADIYQTPRYLVIGTGKKITLECSQTMGHDKMYWYQQDPGMELHLIHYSYGVNSTEKGDLSSESTVSRIRTEHFPLTLESARPSHTSQYLCASSVLAGVQETQYFGPGTRLLVL.

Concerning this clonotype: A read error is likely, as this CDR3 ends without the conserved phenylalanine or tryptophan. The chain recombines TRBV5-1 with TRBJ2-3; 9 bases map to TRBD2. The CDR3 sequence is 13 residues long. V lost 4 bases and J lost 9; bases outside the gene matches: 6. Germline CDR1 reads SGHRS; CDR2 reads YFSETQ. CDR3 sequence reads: CASSAGGTLTQYL. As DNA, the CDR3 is TGCGCCAGCAGCGCGGGGGGGACCCTCACGCAGTATTTA.

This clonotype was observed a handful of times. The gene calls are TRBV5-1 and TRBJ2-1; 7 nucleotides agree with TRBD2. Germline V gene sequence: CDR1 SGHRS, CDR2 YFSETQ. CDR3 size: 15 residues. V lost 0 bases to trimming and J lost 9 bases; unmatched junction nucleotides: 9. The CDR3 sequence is CASSLAGGLLSEQFF. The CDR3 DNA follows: TGCGCCAGCAGCTTGGCGGGGGGACTGTTATCTGAGCAGTTCTTC.

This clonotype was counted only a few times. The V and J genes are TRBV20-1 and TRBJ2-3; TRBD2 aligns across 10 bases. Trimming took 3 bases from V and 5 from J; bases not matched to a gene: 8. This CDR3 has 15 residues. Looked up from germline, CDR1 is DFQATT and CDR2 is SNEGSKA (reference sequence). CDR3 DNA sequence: TGCAGTGCTAGTCGGACTAGCGGAGGGGGAGATACGCAGTATTTT. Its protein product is CSASRTSGGGDTQYF.

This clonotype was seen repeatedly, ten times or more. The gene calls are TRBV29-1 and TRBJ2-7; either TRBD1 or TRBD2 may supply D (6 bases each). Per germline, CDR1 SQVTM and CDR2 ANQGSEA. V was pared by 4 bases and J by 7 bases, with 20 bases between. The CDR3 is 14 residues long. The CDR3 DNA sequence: TGCAGCGTTGGAGGGGGGCAGGGCCCCCGGGAGCAGTACTTC. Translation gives CSVGGGQGPREQYF.